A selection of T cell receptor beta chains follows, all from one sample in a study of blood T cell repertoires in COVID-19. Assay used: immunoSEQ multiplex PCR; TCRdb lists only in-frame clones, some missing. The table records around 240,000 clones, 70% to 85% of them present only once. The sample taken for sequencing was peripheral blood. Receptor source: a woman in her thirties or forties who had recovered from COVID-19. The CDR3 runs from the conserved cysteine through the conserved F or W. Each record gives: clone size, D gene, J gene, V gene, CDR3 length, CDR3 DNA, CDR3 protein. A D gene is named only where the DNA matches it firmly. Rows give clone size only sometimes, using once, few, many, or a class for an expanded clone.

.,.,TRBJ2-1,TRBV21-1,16,TGTGCCAGCAGCAAATGGGTGGGACAGGGCTACAATGAGCAGTTCTTC,CASSKWVGQGYNEQFF
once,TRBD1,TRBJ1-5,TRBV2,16,TGTGCCAGCAGTGAAGGTTTGGACAGGGGTAATCAGCCCCAGCATTTT,CASSEGLDRGNQPQHF
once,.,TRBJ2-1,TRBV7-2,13,TGTGCCAGCAGCATACAACAGGGTGATGAGCAGTTCTTC,CASSIQQGDEQFF
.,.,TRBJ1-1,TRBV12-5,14,TGTGCTAGTGGTTTTCGAGGGTCGGGCACTGAAGCTTTCTTT,CASGFRGSGTEAFF
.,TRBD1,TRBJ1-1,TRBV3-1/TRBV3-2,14,TGTGCCAGCAGCCAAGGACAGGGCGGGACTGAAGCTTTCTTT,CASSQGQGGTEAFF
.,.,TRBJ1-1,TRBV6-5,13,TGTGCCAGCACCATGACAGTGAACACTGAAGCTTTCTTT,CASTMTVNTEAFF
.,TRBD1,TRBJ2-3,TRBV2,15,TGTGCCAGCAGTGACATGGGACAGGGGACAGATACGCAGTATTTT,CASSDMGQGTDTQYF
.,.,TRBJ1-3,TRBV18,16,TGTGCCAGCTCACCGTCGGGACTGAGCTCTGGAAACACCATATATTTT,CASSPSGLSSGNTIYF
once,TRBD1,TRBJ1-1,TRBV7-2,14,TGTGCCAGCAGCTTAGGACAGGGGGCCGATGAAGCTTTCTTT,CASSLGQGADEAFF
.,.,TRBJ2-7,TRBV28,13,TGTGCCAGCAGTCCCAGACAGACCTACGAGCAGTACTTC,CASSPRQTYEQYF
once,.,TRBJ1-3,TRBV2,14,TGTGCCAGCAGTCCGGGAGATACTGGAAACACCATATATTTT,CASSPGDTGNTIYF
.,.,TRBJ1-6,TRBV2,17,TGTGCCAGCAGTGATTACGGTGGTTTATCCTATAATTCACCCCTCCACTTT,CASSDYGGLSYNSPLHF
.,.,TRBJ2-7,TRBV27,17,TGTGCCAGCAGGGCCCGTTCGTCTCTAGCTGGCCGGATCGAGCAGTACTTC,CASRARSSLAGRIEQYF
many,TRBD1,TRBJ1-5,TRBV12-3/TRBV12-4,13,TGTGCCAGCGGAACCAGGGGGAAGCAGCCCCAGCATTTT,CASGTRGKQPQHF
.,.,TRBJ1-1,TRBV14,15,TGTGCCAGCAGCCAGTTTACCGAGCTATCGGAGTCGGCTTTCTTT,CASSQFTELSESAFF
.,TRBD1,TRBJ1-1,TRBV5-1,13,TGCGCCAGCAGCACCCAGGGGGCCGCTGAAGCTTTCTTT,CASSTQGAAEAFF
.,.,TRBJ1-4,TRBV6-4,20,TGTGCCAGCAGCGTAACCCCACGGGGGGCCCACCCTCCAACTAATGAAAAACTGTTTTTT,CASSVTPRGAHPPTNEKLFF
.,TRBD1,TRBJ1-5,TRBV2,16,TGTGCCAGCAGACCACAGACAGGGGTCGACAATCAGCCCCAGCATTTT,CASRPQTGVDNQPQHF
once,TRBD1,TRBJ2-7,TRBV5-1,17,TGCGCCAGTACGAGGGGACAGGGGGCAGTTATCCCCTACGAGCAGTACTTC,CASTRGQGAVIPYEQYF
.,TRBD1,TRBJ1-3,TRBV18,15,TGTGCCACCGCCGAAGGACAGGGACCCGGAAACACCATATATTTT,CATAEGQGPGNTIYF
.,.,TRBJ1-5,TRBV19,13,TGTGCCAGTAGTATGAACAGTGATCAGCCCCAGCATTTT,CASSMNSDQPQHF
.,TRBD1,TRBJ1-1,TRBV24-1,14,TGTGCCACCAGTTCTTCAGGGGGAAGGACTGAAGCTTTCTTT,CATSSSGGRTEAFF
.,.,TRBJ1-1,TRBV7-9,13,TGTGCCAGCAGCTTAGAGAGTTGGTCTGAAGCTTTCTTT,CASSLESWSEAFF
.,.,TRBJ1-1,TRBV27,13,TGTGCCAGCAGTTTTAGGGGCCACACTGAAGCTTTCTTT,CASSFRGHTEAFF
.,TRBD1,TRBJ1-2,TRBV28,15,TGTGCCAGCAGTTTAGAGGAGCAGGGGGCCTACGGCTACACCTTC,CASSLEEQGAYGYTF